A selection of T cell receptor beta chains follows, all from one sample in a study of shared clonotypes between healthy human individuals. Method: immunoSEQ multiplex PCR; TCRdb's copy keeps in-frame clones and lacks some. The sample carries 550,000 to 650,000 clones, about 96% recorded once. Specimen: naive CD8+ T cells sorted from blood. All receptors come from a woman younger than 45 in good health. The CDR3 runs from the conserved cysteine through the conserved F or W. The D gene is left open where the match is weak. The listing skips clone size in some rows; elsewhere it reads once, few, many or a size class.

>16|TRBV5-6|TRBJ2-1|NA|TRBD2
CASSLLEAGGPGEQFF
TGTGCCAGCAGCTTGTTAGAAGCGGGAGGGCCTGGTGAGCAGTTCTTC
>19|TRBV5-1|TRBJ2-3|NA|TRBD2
CASSLSIDTSGMEADTQYF
TGCGCCAGCAGCTTGTCGATCGATACTAGCGGGATGGAGGCAGATACGCAGTATTTT
>14|TRBV19|TRBJ2-1|NA|NA
CASSKRQDGNEQFF
TGTGCCAGTAGTAAACGTCAGGACGGCAATGAGCAGTTCTTC
>15|TRBV5-4|TRBJ2-2|NA|TRBD2
CASSSAGGAGGELFF
TGTGCCAGCAGCTCCGCGGGGGGCGCAGGCGGGGAGCTGTTTTTT
>13|TRBV18|TRBJ2-2|NA|NA
CASSPFGTGELFF
TGTGCCAGCTCACCATTTGGGACCGGGGAGCTGTTTTTT
>16|TRBV14|TRBJ2-7|NA|TRBD1
CASSQATRTGYYEQYF
TGTGCCAGCAGCCAAGCGACTCGGACAGGTTACTACGAGCAGTACTTC
>13|TRBV28|TRBJ1-2|NA|NA
CASSLTATYGYTF
TGTGCCAGCAGTTTGACAGCGACGTATGGCTACACCTTC
>19|TRBV27|TRBJ2-1|NA|TRBD2
CASSRPPAGALSSYNEQFF
TGTGCCAGCAGTCGGCCCCCGGCGGGAGCCCTTAGCTCCTACAATGAGCAGTTCTTC
>15|TRBV11-2|TRBJ2-7|NA|NA
CASSLDLGLSYEQYF
TGTGCCAGCAGCTTAGATCTCGGACTTTCCTACGAGCAGTACTTC
>19|TRBV14|TRBJ2-2|NA|NA
CASSQELAQTLSNTGELFF
TGTGCCAGCAGCCAAGAACTCGCGCAGACTCTATCGAACACCGGGGAGCTGTTTTTT
>15|TRBV5-1|TRBJ2-7|NA|TRBD1
CASSRRYRGDYEQYF
TGCGCCAGCAGCCGGAGATACAGGGGGGATTACGAGCAGTACTTC
>19|TRBV6-1|TRBJ1-3|NA|TRBD1
CASSGPGQGTSSSGNTIYF
TGTGCCAGCAGTGGTCCGGGACAGGGCACCTCGAGCTCTGGAAACACCATATATTTT
>15|TRBV9|TRBJ2-2|once|NA
CASSVEGSNTGELFF
TGTGCCAGCAGCGTAGAAGGATCGAACACCGGGGAGCTGTTTTTT
>13|TRBV27|TRBJ2-7|NA|NA
CASSFGTGNEQYF
TGTGCCAGCAGTTTCGGAACAGGGAACGAGCAGTACTTC
>14|TRBV5-4|TRBJ1-2|few|NA
CASSLDLLNYGYTF
TGTGCCAGCAGCTTGGACCTCCTTAACTATGGCTACACCTTC
>15|TRBV5-1|TRBJ2-3|NA|NA
CASNDRDGATDTQYF
TGCGCCAGCAATGACCGGGACGGCGCCACAGATACGCAGTATTTT
>17|TRBV10-1|TRBJ1-1|NA|NA
CASSESRRLRMNTEAFF
TGCGCCAGCAGCGAGTCGCGGCGATTGAGGATGAACACTGAAGCTTTCTTT
>15|TRBV28|TRBJ1-5|NA|TRBD1
CASTKQGYSNQPQHF
TGTGCCAGCACCAAACAGGGGTATAGCAATCAGCCCCAGCATTTT
>15|TRBV30|TRBJ1-6|NA|NA
CAWSVGRSGISPLHF
TGTGCCTGGAGTGTGGGGAGGTCTGGGATTTCGCCCCTCCACTTT
>15|TRBV2|TRBJ1-1|NA|NA
CASNIRGGLNTEAFF
TGTGCCAGCAATATCCGGGGGGGTTTGAACACTGAAGCTTTCTTT
>13|TRBV27|TRBJ2-7|NA|NA
CASSLHGTYEQYF
TGTGCCAGCAGTTTGCACGGAACCTACGAGCAGTACTTC
>14|TRBV7-9|TRBJ2-7|NA|NA
CASSLATILYEQYF
TGTGCCAGCAGCTTAGCGACTATATTGTACGAGCAGTACTTC
>13|TRBV14|TRBJ2-1|NA|NA
CASSLDGYNEQFF
TGTGCCAGCAGCTTGGACGGGTACAATGAGCAGTTCTTC
>12|TRBV19|TRBJ2-7|once|NA
CASSPTGVGQYF
TGTGCCAGTAGTCCGACCGGCGTAGGGCAGTACTTC
>14|TRBV10-1|TRBJ2-7|NA|TRBD1
CASSVDRVGYEQYF
TGCGCCAGCAGTGTCGACAGGGTGGGCTACGAGCAGTACTTC
>14|TRBV19|TRBJ2-3|NA|NA
CASSIAQGTDTQYF
TGTGCCAGTAGTATAGCCCAGGGTACAGATACGCAGTATTTT
>14|TRBV5-1|TRBJ2-7|once|NA
CASSLGQESYEQYF
TGCGCCAGCAGCTTGGGACAGGAATCCTACGAGCAGTACTTC
>15|TRBV6-1|TRBJ2-1|NA|NA
CASSEPPWGRNEQFF
TGTGCCAGCAGTGAGCCTCCATGGGGCCGCAATGAGCAGTTCTTC
>13|TRBV27|TRBJ1-1|NA|NA
CASSPYLNTEAFF
TGTGCCAGCAGTCCATACCTGAACACTGAAGCTTTCTTT
>14|TRBV11-2|TRBJ1-1|NA|NA
CASSSPGPWFGAFF
TGTGCCAGCAGCTCGCCGGGGCCATGGTTCGGGGCTTTCTTT
>12|TRBV5-6|TRBJ2-1|NA|NA
CASSQTLGEQFF
TGTGCCAGCAGCCAAACCCTGGGTGAGCAGTTCTTC
>12|TRBV13|TRBJ2-1|NA|NA
CASSSYYNEQFF
TGTGCCAGCAGCTCCTATTACAATGAGCAGTTCTTC
>15|TRBV5-1|TRBJ2-1|NA|NA
CASSSRGALYNEQFF
TGCGCCAGCAGCTCCCGGGGGGCGCTCTACAATGAGCAGTTCTTC
>15|TRBV7-9|TRBJ2-2|NA|TRBD1
CASSQETGLTGELFF
TGTGCCAGCAGCCAAGAGACAGGGTTAACCGGGGAGCTGTTTTTT
>17|TRBV5-1|TRBJ1-2|NA|NA
CASSLAGTPKAGYGYTF
TGCGCCAGCAGCTTGGCGGGGACACCAAAAGCTGGCTATGGCTACACCTTC
>13|TRBV5-4|TRBJ2-1|NA|NA
CASALPGHNEQFF
TGTGCCAGCGCATTACCGGGACACAATGAGCAGTTCTTC
>15|TRBV28|TRBJ2-1|NA|NA
CASSSPAKPYNEQFF
TGTGCCAGCAGTTCTCCAGCGAAGCCTTACAATGAGCAGTTCTTC
>15|TRBV30|TRBJ2-6|NA|TRBD1
CAWSTGVGPANVLTF
TGTGCCTGGAGTACAGGGGTGGGCCCGGCCAACGTCCTGACTTTC
>12|TRBV6-5|TRBJ2-7|NA|NA
CASRGPFYEQYF
TGTGCCAGCAGGGGGCCATTTTACGAGCAGTACTTC
>14|TRBV5-6|TRBJ2-3|NA|NA
CASSLTIKTDTQYF
TGTGCCAGCAGCCTGACTATAAAAACAGATACGCAGTATTTT
>13|TRBV10-2|TRBJ2-5|NA|NA
CASSSSGKETQYF
TGCGCCAGCAGCAGTAGCGGTAAAGAGACCCAGTACTTC
>14|TRBV28|TRBJ1-3|once|NA
CASSFTGTGNTIYF
TGTGCCAGCAGTTTTACGGGTACCGGAAACACCATATATTTT
>17|TRBV28|TRBJ2-7|NA|NA
CASSFSSRNLGWYEQYF
TGTGCCAGCAGTTTTTCCAGTCGGAACCTCGGCTGGTACGAGCAGTACTTC
>14|TRBV28|TRBJ2-1|NA|NA
CASSLRDLHNEQFF
TGTGCCAGCAGTTTACGGGACTTGCACAATGAGCAGTTCTTC